These T cell receptor beta chains were read from a single sample in a study of cytomegalovirus exposure and HLA in healthy donors. Assay used: immunoSEQ multiplex PCR; TCRdb lists only in-frame clones, some missing. The table records about 180,000 clones, 80% of them present only once. Sample: PBMCs. Receptors were obtained from a man between 25 and 39 years old in good health and CMV-seronegative. Each CDR3 is given with its conserved first and last residue. Where a row states a size, it is once, few, many or the class of an expanded clone; other rows omit it.

clone size: .; V gene: TRBV6-5; CDR3 protein: CASSSTMTATNEKLFF
clone size: once; V gene: TRBV5-6; CDR3 protein: CASSRRHLETQYF
clone size: .; V gene: TRBV28; CDR3 protein: CASSFSDSLRVGEKLFF
clone size: .; V gene: TRBV4-3; CDR3 protein: CASSQDPTDYNEQFF
clone size: .; V gene: TRBV4-3; CDR3 protein: CASSRLDRGGTGELFF
clone size: .; V gene: TRBV7-9; CDR3 protein: CASSSRPTEAFF
clone size: .; V gene: TRBV7-9; CDR3 protein: CASSLNWGDEQYF
clone size: .; V gene: TRBV11-2; CDR3 protein: CASSPQETQYF
clone size: .; V gene: TRBV4-1; CDR3 protein: CASSRDLATGLGYEQYF
clone size: few; V gene: TRBV18; CDR3 protein: CASSPSGGDNQPQHF
clone size: .; V gene: TRBV4-1; CDR3 protein: CASSQEYRDYYGYTF
clone size: .; V gene: TRBV5-6; CDR3 protein: CASSRTQGRLSYEQYF
clone size: .; V gene: TRBV6-1; CDR3 protein: CASSEILVYGYTF
clone size: .; V gene: TRBV7-3; CDR3 protein: CASSLNPTGLAGETNIQYF
clone size: .; V gene: TRBV4-1; CDR3 protein: CASSQESTGQNQPQHF
clone size: .; V gene: TRBV7-6; CDR3 protein: CASSPGGVSDTQYF
clone size: .; V gene: TRBV6-1; CDR3 protein: CASSEPGLAGTGELFF
clone size: few; V gene: TRBV4-1; CDR3 protein: CASSHSGAGGGDTQYF
clone size: .; V gene: TRBV7-9; CDR3 protein: CASSLTGYEKLFF
clone size: once; V gene: TRBV9; CDR3 protein: CASSDRASDSPLHF
clone size: few; V gene: TRBV5-4; CDR3 protein: CASSRFGSGELFF
clone size: .; V gene: TRBV11-2; CDR3 protein: CASTGGGLSSLGYEQYF
clone size: few; V gene: TRBV11-2; CDR3 protein: CASSPRLAGGQETQYF
clone size: .; V gene: TRBV7-6; CDR3 protein: CASSFRGIYGYTF
clone size: .; V gene: TRBV18; CDR3 protein: CASSLEFWTSGSNEQFF
clone size: .; V gene: TRBV27; CDR3 protein: CASSFTGVETQYF
clone size: .; V gene: TRBV28; CDR3 protein: CASSLTGGVRYEQYF
clone size: .; V gene: TRBV7-3; CDR3 protein: CASSLPAGGHSGANVLTF
clone size: .; V gene: TRBV13; CDR3 protein: CASSSAGGPRAEQFF
clone size: .; V gene: TRBV27; CDR3 protein: CASSLKGRGNEQFF
clone size: few; V gene: TRBV10-1; CDR3 protein: CASSESFRQGNEQYF
clone size: .; V gene: TRBV6-5; CDR3 protein: CASSYSRDRVSYEQYF
clone size: few; V gene: TRBV19; CDR3 protein: CASSIVRATNTGELFF
clone size: .; V gene: TRBV4-3; CDR3 protein: CASSRDNGQYTDTQYF
clone size: .; V gene: TRBV14; CDR3 protein: CASSSGRSNEQYF
clone size: .; V gene: TRBV30; CDR3 protein: CAWSLDRGNYGYTF
clone size: .; V gene: TRBV7-9; CDR3 protein: CASSLAAPGLQEAFF
clone size: .; V gene: TRBV28; CDR3 protein: CASSFAGLADPYNEQFF
clone size: once; V gene: TRBV28; CDR3 protein: CASSSLLAVYNEQFF
clone size: .; V gene: TRBV30; CDR3 protein: CAWRAHPRDSPNTEAFF
clone size: .; V gene: TRBV6-4; CDR3 protein: CASSSQGATEAFF
clone size: .; V gene: TRBV6-5; CDR3 protein: CASSYMQQGRETQYF
clone size: .; V gene: TRBV6-1; CDR3 protein: CASSERDSIGYEQYF
clone size: .; V gene: TRBV7-8; CDR3 protein: CASSGRSYNEQFF
clone size: once; V gene: TRBV6-6; CDR3 protein: CATRLAGEGDTQYF
clone size: .; V gene: TRBV15; CDR3 protein: CATSRDRTNEKLFF
clone size: .; V gene: TRBV5-1; CDR3 protein: CASSLGDRLGEQYF
clone size: .; V gene: TRBV27; CDR3 protein: CASSRGETQYF
clone size: .; V gene: TRBV28; CDR3 protein: CASSVTPGPGRIQETQYF